These T cell receptor beta chains were read from a single sample in a study of response to subunit inactivated influenza vaccine. TCRdb passed the RT-PCR reads through MiXCR, listing each CDR3 protein once. Counted here are 650,000 to 800,000 distinct CDR3 sequences, about a fifth occurring once; the ten biggest clones make up approximately 10%. The specimen comprised PBMCs from blood, sampled around 5 days after vaccination. The receptor set was obtained from a man aged 45-65 years who received an inactivated influenza vaccine. The CDR3 runs from the conserved cysteine through the conserved F or W. A D gene is named only where the DNA matches it firmly. The listing skips clone size in some rows; elsewhere it reads once, few, many or a size class.

v_call	d_call	clone_size	j_call	cdr3_aa	cdr3_nt
TRBV29-1	TRBD2	many	TRBJ2-3	CSVCPLGGGADTQYF	TGCAGCGTTTGCCCCCTCGGGGGGGGCGCGGATACGCAGTATTTT
TRBV20-1	.	.	TRBJ2-5	CSARDMLARHQETQYF	TGCAGTGCTAGAGATATGCTAGCTCGGCACCAAGAGACCCAGTACTTC
TRBV12-3/TRBV12-4	.	few	TRBJ2-7	CASSKGGDSYEQYF	TGTGCCAGCAGTAAAGGGGGGGACTCCTACGAGCAGTACTTC
TRBV5-1	.	few	TRBJ2-3	CASSLGGHRTDTQYF	TGCGCCAGCAGCTTGGGGGGACACCGCACAGATACGCAGTATTTT
TRBV7-9	.	once	TRBJ1-6	CASSSTPYNSPLHF	TGTGCCAGCAGCTCGACACCTTATAATTCACCCCTCCACTTT
TRBV7-2	TRBD1	few	TRBJ2-7	CASSSRDRGQYEQYF	TGTGCCAGCAGCTCCCGGGACAGGGGGCAGTACGAGCAGTACTTC
TRBV20-1	.	.	TRBJ2-1	CSARRGSGYNEQFF	TGCAGTGCTAGAAGGGGGAGTGGATACAATGAGCAGTTCTTC
TRBV20-1	.	.	TRBJ1-2	CSGVENGYTF	TGCAGTGGTGTGGAGAATGGCTACACCTTC
TRBV6-1	.	few	TRBJ1-4	CASRGWGVEKLFF	TGTGCCAGCAGAGGGTGGGGAGTTGAAAAACTGTTTTTT
TRBV5-6	TRBD1	many	TRBJ1-1	CASSLGSGGNTEAFF	TGTGCCAGCAGCTTGGGATCAGGGGGGAACACTGAAGCTTTCTTT
TRBV7-2	.	.	TRBJ2-7	CASGGRRAYEQYF	TGTGCCAGCGGGGGACGGCGGGCCTACGAGCAGTACTTC
TRBV7-2	.	.	TRBJ2-7	CASSQTWNGYEQYF	TGTGCCAGCAGCCAAACCTGGAACGGATACGAGCAGTACTTC
TRBV7-9	TRBD2	.	TRBJ2-3	CASSFLLAGGTDTQYF	TGTGCCAGCAGCTTTCTCCTAGCGGGGGGCACAGATACGCAGTATTTT
TRBV7-3	.	.	TRBJ2-1	CASSLTGGTNEQFF	TGTGCCAGCAGCTTGACCGGGGGAACCAATGAGCAGTTCTTC
TRBV6-1	.	few	TRBJ2-1	CASRLDGSSYNEQFF	TGTGCCAGCAGGCTGGACGGGAGCTCCTACAATGAGCAGTTCTTC
TRBV10-3	TRBD1	few	TRBJ2-1	CAISKDRGPYNEQFF	TGTGCCATCAGCAAGGACAGGGGACCTTACAATGAGCAGTTCTTC
TRBV10-3	TRBD1	.	TRBJ2-7	CAISGDRGLNREQYF	TGTGCCATCAGTGGTGACAGGGGGCTAAATAGGGAGCAGTACTTC
TRBV20-1	.	.	TRBJ2-7	CSARGTGSQISYEQYF	TGCAGTGCTAGAGGTACGGGCAGCCAGATTTCCTACGAGCAGTACTTC
TRBV5-1	TRBD1	.	TRBJ1-1	CASSTAGGEDTEAFF	TGCGCCAGCAGCACTGCAGGGGGCGAGGACACTGAAGCTTTCTTT
TRBV6-1	TRBD2	.	TRBJ2-6	CASSRTSSGANVLTF	TGTGCCAGCAGTCGGACTAGCTCTGGGGCCAACGTCCTGACTTTC
TRBV20-1	TRBD1	few	TRBJ2-7	CSARSSGTGGFNVF	TGCAGTGCTAGAAGCTCGGGGACAGGGGGTTTCAATGTCTTC
TRBV10-3	.	.	TRBJ2-2	CAIGPGVDSGELFF	TGTGCCATCGGTCCGGGAGTGGACTCCGGGGAGCTGTTTTTT
TRBV7-2	TRBD1	.	TRBJ2-7	CASSPTGFIYEQYF	TGTGCCAGCAGCCCGACAGGGTTTATCTACGAGCAGTACTTC
TRBV20-1	TRBD1	few	TRBJ2-1	CSAQTGTGDGRGQFF	TGCAGTGCTCAGACCGGGACAGGGGACGGAAGGGGGCAGTTCTTC
TRBV7-2	TRBD1	.	TRBJ1-2	CASSWRQGENYGYTF	TGTGCCAGCAGCTGGCGACAGGGCGAGAACTATGGCTACACCTTC
TRBV20-1	.	few	TRBJ2-3	CSATPVLWSSTDTQYF	TGCAGCGCGACTCCGGTCTTGTGGTCTAGCACAGATACGCAGTATTTT
TRBV20-1	.	many	TRBJ2-1	CSATIQGNEQFF	TGCAGTGCTACAATTCAAGGGAATGAGCAGTTCTTC
TRBV7-9	.	.	TRBJ2-2	CASSLAPGPTGELFF	TGTGCCAGCAGCTTAGCGCCGGGGCCAACCGGGGAGCTGTTTTTT
TRBV5-1	.	.	TRBJ2-3	CASSLAGKSTDTQYF	TGCGCCAGCAGCTTGGCCGGGAAAAGCACAGATACGCAGTATTTT
TRBV29-1	TRBD1	few	TRBJ2-7	CSTMDRDRGLYEQYF	TGCAGCACAATGGACCGGGACAGGGGTTTATACGAGCAGTACTTC
TRBV20-1	.	.	TRBJ1-2	CSARGGYYGYTF	TGCAGTGCTAGAGGGGGCTACTATGGCTACACCTTC
TRBV7-2	TRBD2	.	TRBJ2-3	CASSLQASGGSDTQYF	TGTGCCAGCAGCTTACAGGCTAGCGGGGGATCAGATACGCAGTATTTT
TRBV28	.	few	TRBJ1-4	CASSAGPSREKLFF	TGTGCCAGCAGTGCGGGCCCCTCAAGGGAAAAACTGTTTTTT
TRBV7-2	TRBD1	.	TRBJ1-5	CASRKDRVGNQPQHF	TGTGCCAGCAGAAAGGACAGGGTCGGCAATCAGCCCCAGCATTTT
TRBV9	TRBD2	few	TRBJ2-5	CASSTSGVLIETQYF	TGTGCCAGCAGCACTAGCGGGGTTCTGATAGAGACCCAGTACTTC
TRBV7-9	.	.	TRBJ2-5	CASSLQTRGETQYF	TGTGCCAGCAGCCTTCAAACAAGGGGGGAGACCCAGTACTTC
TRBV4-3	.	few	TRBJ1-4	CASSQGRDLSEKLFF	TGCGCCAGCAGCCAAGGTCGAGACCTAAGTGAAAAACTGTTTTTT
TRBV12-3/TRBV12-4	TRBD1	.	TRBJ1-2	CASSLFQGARYGYTF	TGTGCCAGCAGTTTATTTCAGGGGGCGCGTTATGGCTACACCTTC
TRBV11-2	.	.	TRBJ1-2	CASSLSVFQGYTF	TGTGCCAGCAGCTTAAGTGTATTTCAGGGTTACACCTTC
TRBV20-1	TRBD2	many	TRBJ2-1	CSASSSGGRSYNEQFF	TGCAGTGCTAGCTCTAGCGGGGGCCGTTCCTACAATGAGCAGTTCTTC
TRBV12-5	.	.	TRBJ2-6	CASGPATPERSSGANVLTF	TGTGCTAGTGGTCCTGCTACACCGGAACGCTCTTCTGGGGCCAACGTCCTGACTTTC
TRBV18	.	many	TRBJ1-1	CASSPGTVNTEAFF	TGTGCCAGCAGCCCCGGGACGGTGAACACTGAAGCTTTCTTT
TRBV6-2/TRBV6-3	.	.	TRBJ2-1	CASSSLLLGSYNEQFF	TGTGCCAGCAGTTCCTTACTACTAGGCTCCTACAATGAGCAGTTCTTC
TRBV20-1	TRBD1	few	TRBJ1-1	CSARESGGANTEAFF	TGCAGTGCTAGAGAGTCAGGGGGCGCGAACACTGAAGCTTTCTTT
TRBV4-2	.	few	TRBJ1-5	CASSQATGRNQPQHF	TGTGCCAGCAGCCAAGCAACAGGGCGAAATCAGCCCCAGCATTTT
TRBV7-2	TRBD2	few	TRBJ2-1	CASSPTSSGRVNEQFF	TGTGCCAGCAGCCCCACCTCTAGCGGGAGGGTCAATGAGCAGTTCTTC
TRBV15	.	few	TRBJ1-5	CATSSERGINQPQHF	TGTGCCACCAGCAGTGAACGGGGGATCAATCAGCCCCAGCATTTT
TRBV6-1	.	.	TRBJ1-5	CASSERLSYSNQPQHF	TGTGCCAGCAGTGAACGTTTGAGCTATAGCAATCAGCCCCAGCATTTT
TRBV20-1	.	few	TRBJ2-1	CSARQRTSPYNEQFF	TGCAGTGCTAGACAGCGAACTAGCCCCTACAATGAGCAGTTCTTC
TRBV7-9	.	few	TRBJ1-1	CASSPSTGSTEAFF	TGTGCCAGCAGCCCCAGTACAGGGAGCACTGAAGCTTTCTTT
TRBV12-3/TRBV12-4	TRBD2	few	TRBJ2-1	CASSPSLAGPVNEQFF	TGTGCCAGCAGTCCCTCACTAGCGGGGCCCGTCAATGAGCAGTTCTTC
TRBV25-1	TRBD2	few	TRBJ2-1	CASSEWSPRGGRSCRDNEQFF	TGTGCCAGCAGTGAATGGTCCCCCCGAGGCGGGAGGTCCTGCCGGGACAATGAGCAGTTCTTC
TRBV7-2	.	few	TRBJ2-7	CASSLGGMGAYEQYF	TGTGCCAGCAGCTTAGGAGGGATGGGGGCCTACGAGCAGTACTTC
TRBV6-5	.	many	TRBJ2-1	CASSYSGNEQFF	TGTGCCAGCAGTTACTCTGGCAATGAGCAGTTCTTC
TRBV5-4	TRBD1	.	TRBJ2-2	CASSLRQGTTGELFF	TGTGCCAGCAGCTTGAGACAGGGTACCACCGGGGAGCTGTTTTTT
TRBV24-1	TRBD2	.	TRBJ2-1	CATSGLTSGRANEQFF	TGTGCCACCAGTGGTCTCACTAGCGGGAGGGCCAATGAGCAGTTCTTC
TRBV29-1	TRBD2	.	TRBJ2-1	CSVEGLAGGPRDEQFF	TGCAGCGTTGAAGGACTAGCGGGAGGGCCGAGGGATGAGCAGTTCTTC
TRBV7-2	TRBD2	few	TRBJ2-7	CASSRDYSYEQYF	TGTGCCAGCAGTCGGGACTACTCCTACGAGCAGTACTTC
TRBV20-1	.	.	TRBJ1-6	CSARALSGTMSYNSPLHF	TGCAGTGCTAGGGCTTTGAGCGGTACCATGTCCTATAATTCACCCCTCCACTTT
TRBV12-3/TRBV12-4	.	.	TRBJ1-5	CASRGDLQPQHF	TGTGCCAGCAGGGGGGATCTACAGCCCCAGCATTTT